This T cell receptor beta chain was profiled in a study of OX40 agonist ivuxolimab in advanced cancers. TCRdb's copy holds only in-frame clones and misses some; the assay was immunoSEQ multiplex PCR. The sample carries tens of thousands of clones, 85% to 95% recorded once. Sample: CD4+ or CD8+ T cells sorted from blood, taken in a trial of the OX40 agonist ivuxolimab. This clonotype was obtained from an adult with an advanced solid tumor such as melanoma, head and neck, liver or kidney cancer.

CDR3 nucleotide sequence: TGTGCCAGCAGCCGCGGGGCCAGGGCACCTGCTACCGAGCAGTACTTC. Residues: CASSRGARAPATEQYF. V is TRBV7-8 and J is TRBJ2-7; weak D call: TRBD2 (6 bases). The CDR3 totals 16 residues. V lost 5 bases, J lost 6 bases, and 23 bases lay in between. The germline V gene has CDR1 SGHVS and CDR2 FQNEAQ. Filled out from reference TRBV7-8 and TRBJ2-7, the complete variable domain reads GAGVSQSPRYKVAKRGQDVALRCDPISGHVSLFWYQQALGQGPEFLTYFQNEAQLDKSGLPSDRFFAERPEGSVSTLKIQRTQQEDSAVYLCASSRGARAPATEQYFGPGTRLTVT.